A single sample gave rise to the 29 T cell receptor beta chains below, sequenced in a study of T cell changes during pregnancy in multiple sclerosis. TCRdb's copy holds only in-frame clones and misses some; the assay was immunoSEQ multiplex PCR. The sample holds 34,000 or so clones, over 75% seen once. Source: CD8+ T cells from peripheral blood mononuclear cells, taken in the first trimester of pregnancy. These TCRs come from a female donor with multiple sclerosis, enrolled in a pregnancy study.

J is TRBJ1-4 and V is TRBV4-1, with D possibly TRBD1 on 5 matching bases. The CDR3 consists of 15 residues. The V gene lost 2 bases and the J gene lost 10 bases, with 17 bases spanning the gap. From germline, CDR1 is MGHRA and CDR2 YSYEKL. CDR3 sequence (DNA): TGCGCCAGCAGCCAATTAGACGGGGGTTTTGGAAAACTGTTTTTT. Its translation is CASSQLDGGFGKLFF.

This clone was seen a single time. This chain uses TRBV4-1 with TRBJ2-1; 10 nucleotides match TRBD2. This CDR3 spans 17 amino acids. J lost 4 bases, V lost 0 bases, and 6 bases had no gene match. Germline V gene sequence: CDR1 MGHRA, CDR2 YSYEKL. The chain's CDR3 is CASSQDQRGGWYNEQFF. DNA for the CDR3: TGCGCCAGCAGCCAAGATCAGCGGGGGGGCTGGTACAATGAGCAGTTCTTC.

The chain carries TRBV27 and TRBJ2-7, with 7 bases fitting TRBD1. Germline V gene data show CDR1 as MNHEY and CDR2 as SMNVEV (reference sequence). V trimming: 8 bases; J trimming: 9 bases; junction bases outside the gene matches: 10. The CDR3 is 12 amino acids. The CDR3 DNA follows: TGTGCCAGCGGACACAGGGGAAATTCGCAGTACTTC. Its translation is CASGHRGNSQYF.

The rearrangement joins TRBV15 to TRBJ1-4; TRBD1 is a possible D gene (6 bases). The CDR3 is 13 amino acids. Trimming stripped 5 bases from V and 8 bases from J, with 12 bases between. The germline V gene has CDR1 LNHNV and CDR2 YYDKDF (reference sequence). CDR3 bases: TGTGCCACCAGCCAGGGGATGGAAGAAAAACTGTTTTTT. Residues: CATSQGMEEKLFF.

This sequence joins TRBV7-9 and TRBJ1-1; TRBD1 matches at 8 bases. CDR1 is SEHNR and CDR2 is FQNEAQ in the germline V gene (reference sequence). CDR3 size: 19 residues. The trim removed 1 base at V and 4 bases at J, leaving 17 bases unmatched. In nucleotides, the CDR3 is TGTGCCAGCAGCTTAGGCGTTGTCAGGGGGCCCTCACCTCGCACTGAAGCTTTCTTT. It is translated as CASSLGVVRGPSPRTEAFF.

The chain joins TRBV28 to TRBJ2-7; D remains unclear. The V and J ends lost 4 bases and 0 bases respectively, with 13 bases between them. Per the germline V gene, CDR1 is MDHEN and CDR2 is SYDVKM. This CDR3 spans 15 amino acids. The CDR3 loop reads CASSSPRSLSYEQYF. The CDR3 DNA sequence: TGTGCCAGCAGTTCCCCCCGGAGCCTCTCCTACGAGCAGTACTTC. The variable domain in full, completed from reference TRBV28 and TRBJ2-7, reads DVKVTQSSRYLVKRTGEKVFLECVQDMDHENMFWYRQDPGLGLRLIYFSYDVKMKEKGDIPEGYSVSREKKERFSLILESASTNQTSMYLCASSSPRSLSYEQYFGPGTRLTVT.

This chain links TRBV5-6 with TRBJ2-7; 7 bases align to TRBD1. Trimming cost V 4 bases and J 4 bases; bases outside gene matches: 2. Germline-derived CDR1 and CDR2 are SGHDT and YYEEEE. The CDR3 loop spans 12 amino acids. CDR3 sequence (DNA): TGTGCCAGCAGCATGACAGGGTACGAGCAGTACTTC. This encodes CASSMTGYEQYF.

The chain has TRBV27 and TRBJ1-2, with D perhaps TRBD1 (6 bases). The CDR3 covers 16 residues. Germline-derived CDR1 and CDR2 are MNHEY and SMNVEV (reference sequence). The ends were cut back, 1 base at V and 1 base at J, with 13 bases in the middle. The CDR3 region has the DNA TGTGCCAGCAGTTTATTCCCTGGGGGCTTTAACTATGGCTACACCTTC. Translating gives CASSLFPGGFNYGYTF.

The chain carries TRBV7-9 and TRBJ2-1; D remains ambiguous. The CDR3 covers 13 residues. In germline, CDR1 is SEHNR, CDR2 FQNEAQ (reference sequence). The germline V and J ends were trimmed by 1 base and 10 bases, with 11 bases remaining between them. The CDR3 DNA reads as TGTGCCAGCAGCTTAGTCGACCCCAGGGAGCAGTTCTTC. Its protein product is CASSLVDPREQFF. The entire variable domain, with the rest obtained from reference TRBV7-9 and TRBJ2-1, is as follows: DTGVSQNPRHKITKRGQNVTFRCDPISEHNRLYWYRQTLGQGPEFLTYFQNEAQLEKSRLLSDRFSAERPKGSFSTLEIQRTEQGDSAMYLCASSLVDPREQFFGPGTRLTVL.

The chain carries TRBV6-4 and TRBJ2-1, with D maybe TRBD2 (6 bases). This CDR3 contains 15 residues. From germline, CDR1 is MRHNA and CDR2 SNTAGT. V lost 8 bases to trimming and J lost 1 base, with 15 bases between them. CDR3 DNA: TGTGCCAGCTCCTCCGGGACTGGATCCTACAATGAGCAGTTCTTC. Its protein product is CASSSGTGSYNEQFF.

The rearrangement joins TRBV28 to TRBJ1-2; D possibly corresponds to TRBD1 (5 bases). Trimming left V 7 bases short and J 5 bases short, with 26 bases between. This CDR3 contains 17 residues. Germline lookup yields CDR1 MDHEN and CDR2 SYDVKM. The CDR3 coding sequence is TGTGCCAGCAAGGAGGGGCTTGGGTACAGAGCTCCTTATGGCTACACCTTC. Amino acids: CASKEGLGYRAPYGYTF.

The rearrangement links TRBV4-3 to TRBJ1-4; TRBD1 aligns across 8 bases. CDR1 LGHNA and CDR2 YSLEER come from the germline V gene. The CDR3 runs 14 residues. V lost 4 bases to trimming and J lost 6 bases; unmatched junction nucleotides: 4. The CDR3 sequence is CASSPVDRDEKLFF. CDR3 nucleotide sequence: TGCGCCAGCAGCCCCGTGGACAGGGATGAAAAACTGTTTTTT.

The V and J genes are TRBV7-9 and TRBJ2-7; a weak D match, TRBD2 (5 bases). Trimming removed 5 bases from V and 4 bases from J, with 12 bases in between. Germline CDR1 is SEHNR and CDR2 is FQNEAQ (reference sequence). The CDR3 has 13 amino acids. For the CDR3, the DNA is TGTGCCAGCAGCACGGGATTTCGTTACGAGCAGTACTTC. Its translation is CASSTGFRYEQYF.

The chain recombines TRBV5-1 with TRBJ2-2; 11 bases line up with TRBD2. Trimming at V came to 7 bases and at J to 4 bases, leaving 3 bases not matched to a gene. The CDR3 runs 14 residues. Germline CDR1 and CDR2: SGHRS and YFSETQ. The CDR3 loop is CASFLAGGTGELFF. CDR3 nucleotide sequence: TGCGCCAGCTTTCTAGCGGGAGGCACCGGGGAGCTGTTTTTT.

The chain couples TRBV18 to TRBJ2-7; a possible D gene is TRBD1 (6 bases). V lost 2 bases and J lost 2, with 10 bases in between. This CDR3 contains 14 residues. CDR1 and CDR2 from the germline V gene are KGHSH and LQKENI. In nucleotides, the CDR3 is TGTGCCAGCTCACCAACAGGGTCCCCCTACGAGCAGTACTTC. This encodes CASSPTGSPYEQYF.

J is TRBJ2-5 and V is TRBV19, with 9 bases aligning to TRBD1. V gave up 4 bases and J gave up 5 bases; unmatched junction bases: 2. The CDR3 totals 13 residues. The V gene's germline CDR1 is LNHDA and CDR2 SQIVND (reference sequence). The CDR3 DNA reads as TGTGCCAGTAGTACCGGACAGGGGGAGACCCAGTACTTC. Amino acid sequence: CASSTGQGETQYF.

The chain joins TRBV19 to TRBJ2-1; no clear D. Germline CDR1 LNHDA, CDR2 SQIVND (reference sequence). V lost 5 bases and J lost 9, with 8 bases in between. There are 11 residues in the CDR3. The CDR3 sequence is CASSEWAEQFF. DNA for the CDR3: TGTGCCAGTAGTGAATGGGCTGAGCAGTTCTTC.

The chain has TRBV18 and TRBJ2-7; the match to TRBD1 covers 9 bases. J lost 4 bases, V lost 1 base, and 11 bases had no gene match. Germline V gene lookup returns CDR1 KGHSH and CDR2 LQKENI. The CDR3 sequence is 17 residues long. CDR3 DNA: TGTGCCAGCTCACCACTTCAGCCGGGACAGGGTTGGTACGAGCAGTACTTC. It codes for CASSPLQPGQGWYEQYF.

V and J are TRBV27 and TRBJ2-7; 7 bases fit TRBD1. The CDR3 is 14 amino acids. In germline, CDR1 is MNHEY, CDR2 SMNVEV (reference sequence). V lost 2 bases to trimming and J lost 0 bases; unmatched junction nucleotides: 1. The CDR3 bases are TGTGCCAGCAGTTTAAACAGGGGCTCCTACGAGCAGTACTTC. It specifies CASSLNRGSYEQYF.

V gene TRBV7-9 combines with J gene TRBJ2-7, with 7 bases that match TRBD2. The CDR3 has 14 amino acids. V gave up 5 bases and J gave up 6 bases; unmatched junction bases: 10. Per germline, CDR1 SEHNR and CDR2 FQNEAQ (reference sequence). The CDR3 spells CASSAKEGRVEQYF. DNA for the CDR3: TGTGCCAGCAGCGCTAAGGAGGGGAGGGTCGAGCAGTACTTC.

The CDR3 sequence: CASLTSARQSEQFF. As DNA, the CDR3 is TGTGCCAGTCTGACTAGCGCGAGGCAGAGTGAGCAGTTCTTC. The chain has TRBV7-9 and TRBJ2-1; 8 bases are shared with TRBD2. There are 14 residues in the CDR3. The junction had 13 bases not matched to a gene; V was cut back by 9 bases and J by 9 bases. Germline V gene lookup returns CDR1 SEHNR and CDR2 FQNEAQ (reference sequence).

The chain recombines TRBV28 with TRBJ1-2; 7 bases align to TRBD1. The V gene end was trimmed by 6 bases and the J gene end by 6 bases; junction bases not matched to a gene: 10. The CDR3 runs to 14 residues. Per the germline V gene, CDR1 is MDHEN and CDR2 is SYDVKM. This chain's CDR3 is CASSLQGLGHGYTF. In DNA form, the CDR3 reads TGTGCCAGCAGCCTACAGGGGCTAGGCCATGGCTACACCTTC.

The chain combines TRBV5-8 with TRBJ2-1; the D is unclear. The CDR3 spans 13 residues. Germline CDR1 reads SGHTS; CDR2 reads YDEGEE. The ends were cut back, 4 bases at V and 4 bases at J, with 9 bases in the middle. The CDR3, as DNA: TGTGCCAGCAGCCACCGGAGATACAATGAGCAGTTCTTC. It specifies CASSHRRYNEQFF. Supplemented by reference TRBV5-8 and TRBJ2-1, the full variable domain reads EAGVTQSPTHLIKTRGQQATLRCSPISGHTSVYWYQQALGLGLQFLLWYDEGEERNRGNFPPRFSGRQFPNYSSELNVNALELEDSALYLCASSHRRYNEQFFGPGTRLTVL.

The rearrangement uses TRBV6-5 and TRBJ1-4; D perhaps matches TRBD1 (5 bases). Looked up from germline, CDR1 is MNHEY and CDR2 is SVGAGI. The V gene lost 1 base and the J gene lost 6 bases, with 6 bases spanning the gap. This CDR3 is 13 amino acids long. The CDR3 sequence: CASSYLGDEKLFF. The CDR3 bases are TGTGCCAGCAGTTACTTAGGGGATGAAAAACTGTTTTTT.

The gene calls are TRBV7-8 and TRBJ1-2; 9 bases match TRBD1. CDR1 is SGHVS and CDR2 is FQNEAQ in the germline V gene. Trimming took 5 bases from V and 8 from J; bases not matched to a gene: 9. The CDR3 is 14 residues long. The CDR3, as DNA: TGTGCCAGCAGCGCCGGACAGGGGAACGGCGGCTACACCTTC. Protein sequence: CASSAGQGNGGYTF.

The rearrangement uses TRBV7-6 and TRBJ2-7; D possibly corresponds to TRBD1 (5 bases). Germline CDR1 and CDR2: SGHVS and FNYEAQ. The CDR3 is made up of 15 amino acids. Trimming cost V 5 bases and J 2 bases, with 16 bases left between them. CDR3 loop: CASSPGLGDPYEQYF. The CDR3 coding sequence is TGTGCCAGCAGCCCCGGGTTAGGGGATCCCTACGAGCAGTACTTC. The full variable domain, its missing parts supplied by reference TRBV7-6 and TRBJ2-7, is GAGVSQSPRYKVTKRGQDVALRCDPISGHVSLYWYRQALGQGPEFLTYFNYEAQQDKSGLPNDRFSAERPEGSISTLTIQRTEQRDSAMYRCASSPGLGDPYEQYFGPGTRLTVT.

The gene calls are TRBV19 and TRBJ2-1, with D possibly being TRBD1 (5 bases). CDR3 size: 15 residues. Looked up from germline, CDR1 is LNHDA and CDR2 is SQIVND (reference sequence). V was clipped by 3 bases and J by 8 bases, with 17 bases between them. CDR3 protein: CASSIMGTGYHEQFF. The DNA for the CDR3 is TGTGCCAGTAGTATCATGGGAACAGGCTATCATGAGCAGTTCTTC.

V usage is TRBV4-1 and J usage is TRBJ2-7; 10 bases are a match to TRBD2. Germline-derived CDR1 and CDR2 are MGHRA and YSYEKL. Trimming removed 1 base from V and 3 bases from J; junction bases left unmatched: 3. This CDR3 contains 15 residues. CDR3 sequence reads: CASSQASGRIYEQYF. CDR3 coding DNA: TGCGCCAGCAGCCAAGCTAGCGGGAGAATCTACGAGCAGTACTTC.

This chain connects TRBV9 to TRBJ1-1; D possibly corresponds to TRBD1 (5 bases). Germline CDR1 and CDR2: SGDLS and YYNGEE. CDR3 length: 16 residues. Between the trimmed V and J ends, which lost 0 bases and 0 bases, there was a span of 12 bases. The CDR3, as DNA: TGTGCCAGCAGCGTAGGGACAACCGAAATGAACACTGAAGCTTTCTTT. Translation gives CASSVGTTEMNTEAFF.